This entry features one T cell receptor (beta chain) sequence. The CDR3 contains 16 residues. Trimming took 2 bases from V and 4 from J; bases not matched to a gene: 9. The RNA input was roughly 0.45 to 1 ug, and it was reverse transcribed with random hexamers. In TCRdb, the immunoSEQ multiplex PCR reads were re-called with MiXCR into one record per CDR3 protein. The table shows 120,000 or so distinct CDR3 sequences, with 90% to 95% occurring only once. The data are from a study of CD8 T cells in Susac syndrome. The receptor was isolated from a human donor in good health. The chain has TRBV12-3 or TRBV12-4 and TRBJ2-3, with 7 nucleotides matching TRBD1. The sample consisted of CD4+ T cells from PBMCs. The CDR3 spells CASSLPRTGSADTQYF. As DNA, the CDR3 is TGTGCCAGCAGTTTACCTAGGACAGGTAGCGCAGATACGCAGTATTTT.